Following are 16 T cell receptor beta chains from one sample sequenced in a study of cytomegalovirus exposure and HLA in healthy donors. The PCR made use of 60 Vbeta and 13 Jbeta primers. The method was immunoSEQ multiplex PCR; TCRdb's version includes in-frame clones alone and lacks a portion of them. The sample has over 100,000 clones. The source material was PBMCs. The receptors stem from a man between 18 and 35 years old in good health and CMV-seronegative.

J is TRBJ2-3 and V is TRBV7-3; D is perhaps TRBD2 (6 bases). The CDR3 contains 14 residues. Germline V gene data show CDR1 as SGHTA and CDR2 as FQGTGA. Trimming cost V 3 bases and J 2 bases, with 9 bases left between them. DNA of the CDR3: TGTGCCAGCAGCTTCCGGGGGACCACAGATACGCAGTATTTT. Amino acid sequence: CASSFRGTTDTQYF. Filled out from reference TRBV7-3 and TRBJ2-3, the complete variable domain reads GAGVSQTPSNKVTEKGKYVELRCDPISGHTALYWYRQSLGQGPEFLIYFQGTGAADDSGLPNDRFFAVRPEGSVSTLKIQRTERGDSAVYLCASSFRGTTDTQYFGPGTRLTVL.

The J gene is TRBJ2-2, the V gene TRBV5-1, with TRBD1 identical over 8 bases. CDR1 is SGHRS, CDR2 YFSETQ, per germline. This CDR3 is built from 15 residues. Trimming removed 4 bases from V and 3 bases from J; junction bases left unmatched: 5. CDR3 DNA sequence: TGCGCCAGCAGCAAGGGACAGGAGTACACCGGGGAGCTGTTTTTT. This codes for CASSKGQEYTGELFF.

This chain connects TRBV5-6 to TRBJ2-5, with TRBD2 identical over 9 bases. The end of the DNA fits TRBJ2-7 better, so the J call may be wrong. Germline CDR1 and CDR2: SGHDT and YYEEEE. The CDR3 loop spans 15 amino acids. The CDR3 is CASSFASGNSYEQYF. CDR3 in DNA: TGTGCCAGCAGCTTCGCTAGCGGGAACTCCTACGAGCAGTACTTC.

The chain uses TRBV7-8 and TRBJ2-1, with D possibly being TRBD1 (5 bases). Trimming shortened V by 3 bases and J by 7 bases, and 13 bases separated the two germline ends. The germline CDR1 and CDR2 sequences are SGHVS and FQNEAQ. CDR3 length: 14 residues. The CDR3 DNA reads TGTGCCAGCAGCTTTAACCTGGGGCGGAATGAGCAGTTCTTC. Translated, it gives CASSFNLGRNEQFF.

The CDR3 protein is CASSSLRFAGELFF. The CDR3 nucleotides are TGCGCCAGCAGCAGTCTGAGATTCGCCGGGGAGCTGTTTTTT. This rearrangement joins TRBV5-1 to TRBJ2-2, with unresolved D. This CDR3 has 14 amino acids. The V and J ends lost 4 bases and 6 bases respectively, with 13 bases between them. In germline, CDR1 is SGHRS, CDR2 YFSETQ.

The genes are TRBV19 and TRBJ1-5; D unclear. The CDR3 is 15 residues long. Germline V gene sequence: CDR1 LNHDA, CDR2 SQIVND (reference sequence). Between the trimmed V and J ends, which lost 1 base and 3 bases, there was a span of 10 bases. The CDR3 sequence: CASSIGQRYNQPQHF. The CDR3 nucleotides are TGTGCCAGTAGTATAGGGCAGCGCTACAATCAGCCCCAGCATTTT.

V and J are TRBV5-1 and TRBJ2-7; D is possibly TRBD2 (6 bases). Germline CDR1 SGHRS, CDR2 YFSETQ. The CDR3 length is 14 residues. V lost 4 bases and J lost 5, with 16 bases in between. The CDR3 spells CASSPGFGGNEQYF. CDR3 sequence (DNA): TGCGCCAGCAGCCCGGGGTTTGGGGGGAACGAGCAGTACTTC.

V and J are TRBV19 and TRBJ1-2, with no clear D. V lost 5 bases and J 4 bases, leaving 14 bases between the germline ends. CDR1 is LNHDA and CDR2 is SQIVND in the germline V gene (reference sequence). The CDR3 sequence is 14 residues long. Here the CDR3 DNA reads TGTGCCAGTAGTTTGAGGGTTTCTACCTATGGCTACACCTTC. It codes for CASSLRVSTYGYTF.

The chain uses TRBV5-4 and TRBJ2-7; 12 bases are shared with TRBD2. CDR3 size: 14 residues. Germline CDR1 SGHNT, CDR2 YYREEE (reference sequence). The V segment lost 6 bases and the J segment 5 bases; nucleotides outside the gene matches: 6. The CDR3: CASTPSGGDHEQYF. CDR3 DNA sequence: TGTGCCAGCACCCCTAGCGGGGGGGACCACGAGCAGTACTTC.

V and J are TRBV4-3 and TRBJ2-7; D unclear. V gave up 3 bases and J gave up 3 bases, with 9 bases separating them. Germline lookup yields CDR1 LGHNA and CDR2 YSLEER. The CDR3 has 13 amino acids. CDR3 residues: CASSQVTYYEQYF. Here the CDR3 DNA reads TGCGCCAGCAGCCAGGTTACTTACTACGAGCAGTACTTC.

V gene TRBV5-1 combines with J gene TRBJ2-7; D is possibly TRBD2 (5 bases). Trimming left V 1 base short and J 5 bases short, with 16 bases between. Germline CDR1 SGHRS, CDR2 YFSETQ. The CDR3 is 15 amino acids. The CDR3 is CASSLREGVLDEQYF. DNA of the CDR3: TGCGCCAGCAGCTTGCGCGAGGGAGTGTTAGACGAGCAGTACTTC. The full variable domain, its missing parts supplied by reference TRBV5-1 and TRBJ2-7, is KAGVTQTPRYLIKTRGQQVTLSCSPISGHRSVSWYQQTPGQGLQFLFEYFSETQRNKGNFPGRFSGRQFSNSRSEMNVSTLELGDSALYLCASSLREGVLDEQYFGPGTRLTVT.

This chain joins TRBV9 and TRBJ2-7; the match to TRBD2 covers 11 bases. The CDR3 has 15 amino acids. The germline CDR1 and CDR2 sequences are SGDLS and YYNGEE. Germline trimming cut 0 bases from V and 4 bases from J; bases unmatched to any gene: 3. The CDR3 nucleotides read TGTGCCAGCAGCGTAGAGGCTAGCGGGAGGTACGAGCAGTACTTC. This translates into CASSVEASGRYEQYF.

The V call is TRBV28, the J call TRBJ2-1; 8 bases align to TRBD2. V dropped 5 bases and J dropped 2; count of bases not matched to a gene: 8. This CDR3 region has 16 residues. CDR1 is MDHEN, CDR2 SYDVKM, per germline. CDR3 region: CASSPNRGGAYNEQFF. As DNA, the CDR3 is TGTGCCAGCAGTCCCAATCGGGGGGGTGCCTACAATGAGCAGTTCTTC.

In DNA form, the CDR3 reads TGTGCCAGTAGTCGAAAGACAGGGACGCACTCACCCCTCCACTTT. It encodes CASSRKTGTHSPLHF. The rearrangement uses TRBV19 and TRBJ1-6; TRBD1 aligns across 7 bases. Germline V gene lookup returns CDR1 LNHDA and CDR2 SQIVND (reference sequence). V lost 5 bases and J lost 10; bases outside the gene matches: 11. The CDR3 consists of 15 residues.

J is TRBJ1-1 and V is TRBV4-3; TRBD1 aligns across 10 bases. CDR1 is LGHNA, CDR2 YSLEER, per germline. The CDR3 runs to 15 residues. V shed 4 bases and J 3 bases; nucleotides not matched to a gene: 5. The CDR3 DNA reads TGCGCCAGCAGCCCCCGGACAGGGGGATACACTGAAGCTTTCTTT. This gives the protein CASSPRTGGYTEAFF.

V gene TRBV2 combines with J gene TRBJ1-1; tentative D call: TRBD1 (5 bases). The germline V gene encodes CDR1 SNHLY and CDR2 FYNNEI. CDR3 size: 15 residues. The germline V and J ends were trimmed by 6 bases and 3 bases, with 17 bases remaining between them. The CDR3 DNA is TGTGCCAGCAGGGACCGACAGCGCAGGGACACTGAAGCTTTCTTT. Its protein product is CASRDRQRRDTEAFF.